The T cell receptor beta chain described here comes from a study of blood T cell repertoires in COVID-19. Study-level background: Acute and convalescent COVID-19 specimens originated in the United States, Italy and Spain. Nucleic acid was either cDNA or gDNA, and it came from T cells, B-cell-depleted T cells, or PBMCs.

Per the authors' pipeline: Nucleated cell number was recorded as an estimate derived from reference gene primer amplification. The table came from immunoSEQ multiplex PCR; TCRdb's copy has only in-frame clones and leaves some out. V and J calls and clone size are given by that table; D and trimming were obtained from the DNA. Altogether about 180,000 clones are present, 75% to 85% being singletons, with the ten largest covering more than 1.5%. The sequence was obtained from a human donor in a cohort sampled during active COVID-19. The sample was peripheral blood.

The CDR3 protein is CASSLYRGNTEAFF. CDR3 sequence (DNA): TGTGCCAGCTCACTCTACAGGGGGAACACTGAAGCTTTCTTT. The chain combines TRBV18 with TRBJ1-1; 7 bases are shared with TRBD1. Germline V lookup: CDR1 KGHSH, CDR2 LQKENI. This CDR3 is 14 amino acids long. Trimming at V came to 4 bases and at J to 1 base, leaving 3 bases not matched to a gene.